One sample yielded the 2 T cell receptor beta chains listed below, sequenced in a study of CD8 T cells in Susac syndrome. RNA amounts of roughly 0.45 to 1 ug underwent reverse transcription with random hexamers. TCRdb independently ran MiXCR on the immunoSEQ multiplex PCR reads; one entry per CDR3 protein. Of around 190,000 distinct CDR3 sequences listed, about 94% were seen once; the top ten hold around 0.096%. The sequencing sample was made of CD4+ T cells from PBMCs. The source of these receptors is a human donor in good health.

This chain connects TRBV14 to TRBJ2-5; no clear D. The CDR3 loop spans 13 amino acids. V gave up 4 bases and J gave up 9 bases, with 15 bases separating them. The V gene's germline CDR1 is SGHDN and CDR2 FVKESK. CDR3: CASSPVRMSAQYF. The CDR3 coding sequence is TGTGCCAGCAGCCCCGTGAGGATGTCGGCCCAGTACTTC. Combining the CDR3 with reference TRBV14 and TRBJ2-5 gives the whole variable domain EAGVTQFPSHSVIEKGQTVTLRCDPISGHDNLYWYRRVMGKEIKFLLHFVKESKQDESGMPNNRFLAERTGGTYSTLKVQPAELEDSGVYFCASSPVRMSAQYFGPGTRLLVL.

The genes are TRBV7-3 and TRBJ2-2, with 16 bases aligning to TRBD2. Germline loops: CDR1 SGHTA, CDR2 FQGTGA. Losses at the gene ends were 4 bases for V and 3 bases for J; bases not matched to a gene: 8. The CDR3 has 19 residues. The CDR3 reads CASSSPGLAGGKDTGELFF. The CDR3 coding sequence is TGTGCCAGCAGCTCACCGGGACTAGCGGGGGGGAAGGACACCGGGGAGCTGTTTTTT.